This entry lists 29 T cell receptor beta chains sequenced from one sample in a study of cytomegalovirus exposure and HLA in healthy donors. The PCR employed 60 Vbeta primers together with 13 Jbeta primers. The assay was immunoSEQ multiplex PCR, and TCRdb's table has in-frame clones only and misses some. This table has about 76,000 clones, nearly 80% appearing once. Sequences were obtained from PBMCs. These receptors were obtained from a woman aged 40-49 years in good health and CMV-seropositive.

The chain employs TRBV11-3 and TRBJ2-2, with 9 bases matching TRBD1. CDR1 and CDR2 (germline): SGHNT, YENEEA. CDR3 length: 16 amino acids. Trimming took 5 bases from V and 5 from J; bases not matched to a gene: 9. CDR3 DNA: TGTGCCAGCAGCCCGGGGACAGGGATTGGGACCGGGGAGCTGTTTTTT. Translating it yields CASSPGTGIGTGELFF. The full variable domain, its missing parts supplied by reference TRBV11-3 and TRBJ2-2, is EAGVVQSPRYKIIEKKQPVAFWCNPISGHNTLYWYLQNLGQGPELLIRYENEEAVDDSQLPKDRFSAERLKGVDSTLKIQPAELGDSAVYLCASSPGTGIGTGELFFGEGSRLTVL.

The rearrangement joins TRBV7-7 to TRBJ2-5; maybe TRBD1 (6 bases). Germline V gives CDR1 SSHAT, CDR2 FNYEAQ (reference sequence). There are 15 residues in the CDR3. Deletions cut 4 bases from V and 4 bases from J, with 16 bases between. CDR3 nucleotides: TGTGCCAGCAGCTCGGGGATGGGGGCGGGAGAGACCCAGTACTTC. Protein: CASSSGMGAGETQYF.

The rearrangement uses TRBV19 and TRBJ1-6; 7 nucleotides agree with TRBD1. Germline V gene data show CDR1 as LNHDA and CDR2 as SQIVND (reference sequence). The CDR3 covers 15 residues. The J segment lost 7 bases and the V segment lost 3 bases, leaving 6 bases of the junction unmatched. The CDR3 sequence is CASSISTGVNSPLHF. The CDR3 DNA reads TGTGCCAGTAGTATTTCTACAGGGGTCAATTCACCCCTCCACTTT.

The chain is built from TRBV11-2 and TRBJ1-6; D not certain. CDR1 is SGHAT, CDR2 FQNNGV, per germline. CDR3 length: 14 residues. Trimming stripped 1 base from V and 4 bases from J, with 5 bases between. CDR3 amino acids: CASSLAQYNSPLHF. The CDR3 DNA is TGTGCCAGCAGCTTAGCACAGTATAATTCACCCCTCCACTTT.

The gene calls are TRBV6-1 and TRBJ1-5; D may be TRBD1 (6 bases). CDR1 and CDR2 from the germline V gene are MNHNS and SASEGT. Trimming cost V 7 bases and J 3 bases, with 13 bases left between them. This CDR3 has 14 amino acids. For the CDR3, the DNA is TGTGCCAGCACCAGGGGTTTTGACAATCAGCCCCAGCATTTT. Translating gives CASTRGFDNQPQHF.

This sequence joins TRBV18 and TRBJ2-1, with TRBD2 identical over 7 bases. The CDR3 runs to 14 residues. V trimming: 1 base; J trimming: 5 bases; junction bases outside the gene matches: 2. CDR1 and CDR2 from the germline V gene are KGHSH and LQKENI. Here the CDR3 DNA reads TGTGCCAGCTCACCACGGGGGGGGAACAATGAGCAGTTCTTC. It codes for CASSPRGGNNEQFF. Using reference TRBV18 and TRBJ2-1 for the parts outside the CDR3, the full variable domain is NAGVMQNPRHLVRRRGQEARLRCSPMKGHSHVYWYRQLPEEGLKFMVYLQKENIIDESGMPKERFSAEFPKEGPSILRIQQVVRGDSAAYFCASSPRGGNNEQFFGPGTRLTVL.

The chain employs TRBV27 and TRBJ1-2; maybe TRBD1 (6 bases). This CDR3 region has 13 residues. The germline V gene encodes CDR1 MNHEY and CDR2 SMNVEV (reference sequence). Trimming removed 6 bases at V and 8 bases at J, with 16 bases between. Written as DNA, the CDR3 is TGTGCCAGCAGCTATACAGGGATGAGGGGCTACACCTTC. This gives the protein CASSYTGMRGYTF.

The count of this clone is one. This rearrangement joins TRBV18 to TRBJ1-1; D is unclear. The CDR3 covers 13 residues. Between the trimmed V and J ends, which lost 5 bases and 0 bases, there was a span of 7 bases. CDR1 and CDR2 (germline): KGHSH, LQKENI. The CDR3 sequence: CASSSTMNTEAFF. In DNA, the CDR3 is TGTGCCAGCTCATCGACAATGAACACTGAAGCTTTCTTT.

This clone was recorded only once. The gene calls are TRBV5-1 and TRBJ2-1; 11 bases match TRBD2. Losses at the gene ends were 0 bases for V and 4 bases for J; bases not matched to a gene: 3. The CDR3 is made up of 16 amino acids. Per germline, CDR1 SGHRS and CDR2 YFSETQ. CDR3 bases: TGCGCCAGCAGCTTGGGACTAGCGGGGACATACAATGAGCAGTTCTTC. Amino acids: CASSLGLAGTYNEQFF.

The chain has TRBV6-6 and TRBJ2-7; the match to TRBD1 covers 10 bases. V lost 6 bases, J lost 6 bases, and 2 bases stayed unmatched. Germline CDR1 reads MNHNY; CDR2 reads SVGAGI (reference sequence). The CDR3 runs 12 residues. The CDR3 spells CASRGQGVEQYF. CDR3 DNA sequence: TGTGCCAGCAGAGGACAGGGGGTCGAGCAGTACTTC.

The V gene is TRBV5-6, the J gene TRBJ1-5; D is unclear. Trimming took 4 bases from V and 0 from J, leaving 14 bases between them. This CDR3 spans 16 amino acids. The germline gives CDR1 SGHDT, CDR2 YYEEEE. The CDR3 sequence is CASSRGRPYSNQPQHF. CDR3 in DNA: TGTGCCAGCAGCCGAGGGAGGCCATATAGCAATCAGCCCCAGCATTTT.

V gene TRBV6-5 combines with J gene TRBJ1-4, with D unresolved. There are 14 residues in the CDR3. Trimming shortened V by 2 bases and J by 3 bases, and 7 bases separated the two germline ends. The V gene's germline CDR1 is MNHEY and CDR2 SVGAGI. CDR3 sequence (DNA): TGTGCCAGCAGTTACGGGCTATCTAATGAAAAACTGTTTTTT. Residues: CASSYGLSNEKLFF.

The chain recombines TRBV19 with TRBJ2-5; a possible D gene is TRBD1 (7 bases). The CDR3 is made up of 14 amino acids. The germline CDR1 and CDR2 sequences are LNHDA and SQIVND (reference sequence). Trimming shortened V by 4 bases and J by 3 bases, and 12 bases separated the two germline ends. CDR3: CASSTGQREETQYF. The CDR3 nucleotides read TGTGCCAGTAGTACGGGACAGCGGGAAGAGACCCAGTACTTC. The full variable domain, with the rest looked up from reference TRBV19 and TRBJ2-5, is DGGITQSPKYLFRKEGQNVTLSCEQNLNHDAMYWYRQDPGQGLRLIYYSQIVNDFQKGDIAEGYSVSREKKESFPLTVTSAQKNPTAFYLCASSTGQREETQYFGPGTRLLVL.

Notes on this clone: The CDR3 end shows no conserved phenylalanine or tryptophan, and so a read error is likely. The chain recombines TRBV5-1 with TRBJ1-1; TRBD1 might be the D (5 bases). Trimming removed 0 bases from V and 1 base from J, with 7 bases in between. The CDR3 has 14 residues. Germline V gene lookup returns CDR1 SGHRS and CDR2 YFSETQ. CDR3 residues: CASSLGGANTEAFV. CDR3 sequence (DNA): TGCGCCAGCAGCTTGGGCGGGGCGAACACTGAAGCTTTCGTT.

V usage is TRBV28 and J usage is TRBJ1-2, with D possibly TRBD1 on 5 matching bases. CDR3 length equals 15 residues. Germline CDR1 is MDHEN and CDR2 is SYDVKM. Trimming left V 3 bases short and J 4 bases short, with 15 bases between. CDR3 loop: CASSLSGTLVYGYTF. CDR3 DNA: TGTGCCAGCAGTTTGTCAGGGACTCTGGTCTATGGCTACACCTTC.

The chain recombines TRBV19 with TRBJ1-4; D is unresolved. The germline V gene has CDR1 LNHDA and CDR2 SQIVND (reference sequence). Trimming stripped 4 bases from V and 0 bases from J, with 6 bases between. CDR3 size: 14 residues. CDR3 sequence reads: CASSKQTTNEKLFF. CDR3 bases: TGTGCCAGTAGTAAACAGACAACTAATGAAAAACTGTTTTTT.

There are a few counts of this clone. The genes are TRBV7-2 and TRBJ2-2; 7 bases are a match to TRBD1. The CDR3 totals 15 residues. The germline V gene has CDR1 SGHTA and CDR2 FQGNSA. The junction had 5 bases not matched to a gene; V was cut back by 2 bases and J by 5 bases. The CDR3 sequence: CASSLIGGGTGELFF. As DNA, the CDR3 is TGTGCCAGCAGCTTAATAGGGGGCGGAACCGGGGAGCTGTTTTTT. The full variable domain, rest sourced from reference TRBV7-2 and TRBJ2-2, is GAGVSQSPSNKVTEKGKDVELRCDPISGHTALYWYRQSLGQGLEFLIYFQGNSAPDKSGLPSDRFSAERTGGSVSTLTIQRTQQEDSAVYLCASSLIGGGTGELFFGEGSRLTVL.

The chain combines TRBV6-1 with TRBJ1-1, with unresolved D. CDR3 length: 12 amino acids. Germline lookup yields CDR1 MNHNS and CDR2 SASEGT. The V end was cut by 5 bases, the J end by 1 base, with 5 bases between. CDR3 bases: TGTGCCAGCAGTTGGCAGAACACTGAAGCTTTCTTT. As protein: CASSWQNTEAFF.

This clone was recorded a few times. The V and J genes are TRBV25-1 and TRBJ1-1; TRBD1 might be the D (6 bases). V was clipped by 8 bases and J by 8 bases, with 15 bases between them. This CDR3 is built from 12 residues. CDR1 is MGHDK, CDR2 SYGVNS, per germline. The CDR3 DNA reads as TGTGCCAGCGGTCCAGGGGATTTCGAAGCTTTCTTT. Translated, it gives CASGPGDFEAFF.

CDR3 sequence (DNA): TGTGCCATCAGTGACACAGGGTTCGGAACTGAAGCTTTCTTT. This encodes CAISDTGFGTEAFF. V usage is TRBV10-3 and J usage is TRBJ1-1; possibly TRBD1 for D (6 bases). This CDR3 is 14 amino acids long. Germline loops: CDR1 ENHRY, CDR2 SYGVKD. V was cut by 3 bases and J by 5 bases, with 13 bases left in between.

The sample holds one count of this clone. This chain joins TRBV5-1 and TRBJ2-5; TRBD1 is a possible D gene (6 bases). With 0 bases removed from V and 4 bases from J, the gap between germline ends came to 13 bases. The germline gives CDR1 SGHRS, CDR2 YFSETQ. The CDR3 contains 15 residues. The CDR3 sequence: CASSLGQGMGETQYF. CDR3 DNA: TGCGCCAGCAGCTTGGGTCAGGGGATGGGAGAGACCCAGTACTTC. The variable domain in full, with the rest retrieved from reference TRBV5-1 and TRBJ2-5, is KAGVTQTPRYLIKTRGQQVTLSCSPISGHRSVSWYQQTPGQGLQFLFEYFSETQRNKGNFPGRFSGRQFSNSRSEMNVSTLELGDSALYLCASSLGQGMGETQYFGPGTRLLVL.

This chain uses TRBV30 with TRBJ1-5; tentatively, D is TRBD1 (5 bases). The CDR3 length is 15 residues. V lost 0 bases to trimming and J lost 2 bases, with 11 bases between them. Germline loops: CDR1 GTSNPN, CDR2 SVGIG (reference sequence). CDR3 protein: CAWSVMGLGNQPQHF. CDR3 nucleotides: TGTGCCTGGAGTGTAATGGGACTGGGCAATCAGCCCCAGCATTTT. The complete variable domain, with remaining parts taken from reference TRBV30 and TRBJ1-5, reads SQTIHQWPATLVQPVGSPLSLECTVEGTSNPNLYWYRQAAGRGLQLLFYSVGIGQISSEVPQNLSASRPQDRQFILSSKKLLLSDSGFYLCAWSVMGLGNQPQHFGDGTRLSIL.

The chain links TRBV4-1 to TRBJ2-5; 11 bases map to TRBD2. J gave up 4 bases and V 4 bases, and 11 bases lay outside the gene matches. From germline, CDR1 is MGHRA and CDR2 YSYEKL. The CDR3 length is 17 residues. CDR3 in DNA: TGCGCCAGCAGCCTCACTACCCCTAGCGGGGGGACAGAGACCCAGTACTTC. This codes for CASSLTTPSGGTETQYF.

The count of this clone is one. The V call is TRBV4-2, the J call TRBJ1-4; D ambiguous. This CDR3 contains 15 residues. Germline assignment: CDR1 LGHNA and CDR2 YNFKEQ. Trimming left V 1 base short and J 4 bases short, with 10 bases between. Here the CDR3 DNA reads TGTGCCAGCAGCCAAGTTGTACTAGGTAATGAAAAACTGTTTTTT. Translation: CASSQVVLGNEKLFF.

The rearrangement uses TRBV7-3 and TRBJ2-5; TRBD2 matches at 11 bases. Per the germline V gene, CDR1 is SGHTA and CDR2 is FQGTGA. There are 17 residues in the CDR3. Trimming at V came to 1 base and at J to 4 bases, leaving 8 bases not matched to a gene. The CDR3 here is CASSLKLGLAGGETQYF. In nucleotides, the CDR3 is TGTGCCAGCAGCTTAAAACTCGGGCTAGCGGGGGGAGAGACCCAGTACTTC.

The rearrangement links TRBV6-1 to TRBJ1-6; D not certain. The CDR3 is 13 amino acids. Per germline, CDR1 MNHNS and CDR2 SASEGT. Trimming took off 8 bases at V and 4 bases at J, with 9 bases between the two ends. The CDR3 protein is CASWLAYNSPLHF. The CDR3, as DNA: TGTGCCAGCTGGTTGGCATATAATTCACCCCTCCACTTT.

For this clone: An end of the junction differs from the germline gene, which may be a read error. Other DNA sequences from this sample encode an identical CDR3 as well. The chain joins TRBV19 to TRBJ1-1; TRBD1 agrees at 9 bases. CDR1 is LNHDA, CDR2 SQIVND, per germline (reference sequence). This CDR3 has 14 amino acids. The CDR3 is CASSVQGAGTEAFF. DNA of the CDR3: TGCGCCAGTAGTGTACAGGGGGCCGGGACTGAAGCTTTCTTT.

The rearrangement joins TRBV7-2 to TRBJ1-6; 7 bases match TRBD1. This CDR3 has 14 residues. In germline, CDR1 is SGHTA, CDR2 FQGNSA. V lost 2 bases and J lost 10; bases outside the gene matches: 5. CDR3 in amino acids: CASSLKGADSPLHF. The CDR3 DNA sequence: TGTGCCAGCAGCTTAAAGGGGGCGGACTCACCCCTCCACTTT.

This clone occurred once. CDR3 bases: TGTGCCAGCAAAAGCGTAGGATTTAGCAATCAGCCCCAGCATTTT. Translating gives CASKSVGFSNQPQHF. The gene calls are TRBV2 and TRBJ1-5, with unresolved D. CDR1 SNHLY and CDR2 FYNNEI come from the germline V gene. V was cut by 7 bases and J by 0 bases, with 13 bases left in between. This CDR3 has 15 amino acids. The full variable domain, rest sourced from reference TRBV2 and TRBJ1-5, is EPEVTQTPSHQVTQMGQEVILRCVPISNHLYFYWYRQILGQKVEFLVSFYNNEISEKSEIFDDQFSVERPDGSNFTLKIRSTKLEDSAMYFCASKSVGFSNQPQHFGDGTRLSIL.